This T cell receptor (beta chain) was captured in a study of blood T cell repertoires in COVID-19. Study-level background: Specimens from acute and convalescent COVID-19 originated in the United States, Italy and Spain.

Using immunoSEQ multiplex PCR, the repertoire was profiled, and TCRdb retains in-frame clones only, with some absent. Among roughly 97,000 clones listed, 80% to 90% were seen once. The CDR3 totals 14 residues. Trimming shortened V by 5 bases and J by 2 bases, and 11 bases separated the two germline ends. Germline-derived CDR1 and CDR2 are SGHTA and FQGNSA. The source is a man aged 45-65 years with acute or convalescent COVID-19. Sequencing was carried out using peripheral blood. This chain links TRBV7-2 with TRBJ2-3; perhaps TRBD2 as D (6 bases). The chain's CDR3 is CASSPWDFTDTQYF. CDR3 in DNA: TGTGCCAGCAGCCCGTGGGACTTCACAGATACGCAGTATTTT.